The entry that follows covers one T cell receptor beta chain sequence. The antigen it binds to is not known. Qualities for individual bases were not recorded, and no much larger clone is one base off. The cohort was made up of 650 to 700 healthy bone marrow donors. At the time of sampling, all cohort members were nominally healthy, though unrecorded immune exposures were likely present. The donor was CMV seropositive and belonged to the group of 250 to 300 seropositive cohort members. Each donor provided a peripheral blood sample, and peripheral blood mononuclear cells were used for TCR beta sequencing. Genomic DNA was extracted from the blood cell samples with the Qiagen DNeasy Blood Extraction Kit. This sample is part of a study of cytomegalovirus exposure and HLA in healthy donors (dated by TCRdb to about 2017). Some background on the complete study: According to an earlier analysis of several hundred of the donors, 150 million to 200 million T cells yielded 90 million to 130 million unique TCR beta sequences and approximately 300 Gb of sequence data. An early release that covered 640 HLA-typed donors contained approximately 300 gigabases of sequencing data and about 84 million unique TCR sequences. Of the approximately 400 genotyped donors, 80% to 90% were placed in the genetic ancestry cluster associated with self-reported Caucasian donors. The study aimed to test whether cataloging public T cell receptors could reveal signatures of past pathogen exposure. The T cell repertoires of 666 subjects were profiled by immunosequencing and related to cytomegalovirus serostatus. Besides the first cohort of 666 subjects, a separate validation cohort made up of roughly 130 different subjects was used. The study combined high-throughput TCR immunosequencing, statistical association of individual TCRs with disease status, and machine learning to predict cytomegalovirus infection status. A later analysis re-analyzed previously published TCR beta repertoires from 650 to 800 donors and added high-resolution HLA genotyping to study TCR occurrence patterns. Rather than drawing on any new phenotypic data, the later analysis identified candidate immune exposures from TCR beta sequences and the way those sequences occurred across donors. To decide whether each TCR beta V gene segment behaved as functional or pseudogenic, an earlier analysis of some 580 of the donors relied on high-throughput TCR beta sequencing. Donor age, sex, ethnicity and CMV serostatus were compiled together with the repertoire data. A later genetic analysis took genome-wide SNP genotypes for about 55% of the 666 donors and used that subset as a discovery cohort. All discovery cohort repertoires had been generated using a single sequencing platform. Both class I and class II loci were covered by HLA typing, at four-digit resolution. Typing coverage varied by locus: roughly 629-630 donors for A, B, C, DRB1 and DQB1; 500 to 550 for DQA1; more than 600 for DPA1; 400 to 480 for DPB1. About five DR-DQ haplotypes were handled as single units for association and clustering because linkage in the cohort was strong. Among about 370 genotyped donors of the cohort, an average of around 220,000 unique TCR beta nucleotide sequences was sequenced per donor, of which about 19% were non-productive.

Libraries were made using the immunoSEQ multiplex PCR assay. For the multiplex PCR, a mixture combining 60 forward primers for TCR Vbeta segments and 13 reverse primers for TCR Jbeta segments was used. Amplification of the CDR3 region of rearranged TCR beta genes was performed with a multiplex PCR assay on genomic DNA. The amplified TCR beta libraries were sequenced on the Illumina HiSeq System as 87-base-pair reads. For the original study's pipeline: Across the 666 repertoires, a later analysis counted 60 million to 90 million unique TCR beta chains, some 11 million of which were shared by at least two donors. Raw reads were error-corrected and collapsed into unique sequences with a nearest-neighbor algorithm that merged closely related sequences to remove PCR and sequencing errors. CDR3 sequences were aligned to IMGT reference sequences to assign V, D and J gene segments. For a sequence to be retained, at least a six-nucleotide match to both a V gene segment and a J gene segment was required. A rearrangement counted as productive if the CDR3 had no stop codons and remained in frame with V and J, and every other rearrangement counted as non-productive. CDR3 was defined according to IMGT convention as the region running from the second conserved V-encoded cysteine to the conserved J-encoded phenylalanine. The earlier analysis of some 600 of the donors excluded sequences that lacked an unambiguous match to a single V gene segment. An earlier analysis of several hundred of the donors called V segments functional above 56.7% productive rearrangements and segregating when the between-donor standard deviation exceeded 5%. A statistical classification framework was developed to diagnose cytomegalovirus status using the catalog of TCR beta chain sequences. In a later analysis, V and J genes were assigned by comparing TCR nucleotide sequences against IMGT/GENE-DB human TR gene sequences. In a later analysis, CDR3 sequences and most-parsimonious VDJ recombination scenarios were assigned using the TCRdist pipeline. In a later analysis, each TCR beta chain was defined by its CDR3 amino acid sequence together with its V-gene family, and reads lacking a unique V-gene family were excluded. As a way to deal with suspected cross-contamination and a sequencing artifact, a later analysis dropped hundreds of nucleotide sequences that were highly shared and had low generation probability. For each public chain, a later analysis derived a clonal expansion index from normalized ranks of inferred template counts within each repertoire. A later analysis computed generation probabilities with a VDJ recombination model fitted to out-of-frame rearrangements, and checked the results against IGoR. Hypergeometric tests were used in a later analysis to score TCR-TCR, TCR-HLA and TCR-CMV co-occurrence, with a repertoire-size bias correction applied to the TCR pairs. In a later analysis, false discovery rates were estimated by permuting HLA or CMV assignments 20 times. In a later analysis, co-occurring TCRs were grouped using DBSCAN, with TCRdist sequence similarity added in when clustering inside HLA-allele-positive subsets. For co-occurrence clustering, repertoires with fewer than 30,000 or more than 120,000 public chains were excluded, along with five or six repertoires with anomalous nucleotide sharing. The clones in this table, taken by TCRdb from immuneACCESS, are in-frame only. Not every clone is retained; where verified, under half of the shortfall comes from an unresolved V gene, and the cause of the rest is unknown. V, J and clone size are taken as reported in that table, and D and trimming were inferred from the DNA itself. For this sample there are under 130,000 clones; around 70% appear just once. The top ten clones comprise roughly 10% of the sample.

Taken from the germline V gene, the CDR1 and CDR2 loops are MNHEY and SVGAGI. V was cut back by 4 bases and J by 8 bases, leaving a gap of 8 bases between them. Its CDR3 holds 11 amino acids, cysteine through phenylalanine. The DNA shown is the 33-base CDR3, in frame from base 1. Here is what the overall study found, with its caveats: Cytomegalovirus status was reported to be diagnosed by the classifier with high specificity and sensitivity in both the original and validation cohorts. Most CMV-associated TCR beta chains appeared to be HLA-restricted in a later analysis, and the HLA associations seemed to be driven largely by CMV exposure. In a later analysis, 16,951 TCR beta sequences were associated with specific HLA alleles at a false discovery rate of 0.05. In the study, around 150 TCR beta chains were listed as associated with cytomegalovirus. CMV serostatus was the only immune exposure information available for the cohort. Correlated functional status among segregating V segments might be attributable to linkage disequilibrium, but an unknown experimental factor could not be ruled out. Strong co-occurrence of HLA alleles, especially DR and DQ, made assigning TCR associations to individual alleles difficult. This cohort had only TCR beta chains sequenced, and the lack of alpha or paired-chain data limited which features could be detected. A later genetic analysis reported fewer N-insertions in productive TCRs among donors in an Asian-associated ancestry cluster than the approximately 670-donor mean. Compared with equally common non-associated chains, HLA-associated TCR beta chains in a later analysis were more clonally expanded and had lower generation probabilities. The presence/absence analyses assumed that sequencing depth was roughly uniform across donors, and that assumption may not be true. Some IMGT-functional V segments, including TRBV6-2 and TRBV6-3, could not be told apart with the 87-base-pair reads, so those segments were excluded. A further reported finding was that TCR beta sequences accurately predicted the HLA-A and HLA-B alleles for most subjects in the first cohort. Most TCR sequences were seen in very few donors, while some public TCRs were found in many individuals. Because HLA typing was missing for some donors at each locus, association tests included only the typed subset. A cluster of highly shared sequence variants was judged likely to represent a technical artifact of the sequencing pipeline. In vitro tests confirmed that a few of the cytomegalovirus-associated TCR beta chains recognize cytomegalovirus antigens. In a later analysis, the rate of TCR association differed among HLA loci, with DRB1 alleles having the most associated TCRs and HLA-C alleles having the fewest. Because counts were too low, about 15 rarely observed V segments, including chromosome 9 orphons, were left out of the earlier analysis of 587 of the donors. An association between a missense DCLRE1C variant and V-gene and J-gene trimming of TCR beta chains was found in a later genetic analysis and replicated in an independent cohort. The authors suggested that the approach could potentially be extended to other disease states and immunological phenotypes. Broadly in line with IMGT annotations, most TCR beta V segments showed up in productive rearrangements about 87% or about 30% of the time in an earlier analysis of several hundred of the donors. Several of the top co-occurrence clusters appeared to be linked to parvovirus B19, influenza, CMV and Epstein-Barr virus, according to a later analysis.

The specimen was PBMCs. This sequence uses TRBV6-5 and TRBJ1-1; no D gene can be assigned with confidence. This TCR came from a middle-aged man in good health and CMV-seropositive. The sequenced DNA is TGTGCCAGCAGTTTCGTCGGGGAAGCTTTCTTT. Translation gives CASSFVGEAFF.